This T cell receptor (beta chain) is drawn from a study of beta chain features in type 1 diabetes. Whole-study results and caveats: HLA effects on TCRB rearrangement stayed unresolved here. Across all four CD4+ subsets, people with type 1 diabetes showed modestly shorter TCRB CDR3s.

Expressed TCRB transcripts were sequenced because the isolated RNA had all been reverse transcribed beforehand. The assay was immunoSEQ multiplex PCR, and TCRdb's table has in-frame clones only and misses some. The sample lists hundreds of thousands of clones, over 12% occurring once. The CDR3 totals 14 residues. V lost 4 bases and J lost 4; bases outside the gene matches: 7. Looked up from germline, CDR1 is SQVTM and CDR2 is ANQGSEA. This clone has only a few counts. Its antigen remains unknown. The rearrangement links TRBV29-1 to TRBJ2-3; TRBD2 matches 8 bases. This clonotype was sampled from a man in his late teens or twenties with type 1 diabetes. The specimen was naive CD4+ T cells from blood. CDR3: CSVGPVGGADTQYF. The CDR3 DNA sequence: TGCAGCGTTGGGCCTGTCGGGGGGGCAGATACGCAGTATTTT.